What follows describes a single TCR beta chain. These data originate in a study of cytomegalovirus exposure and HLA in healthy donors. The V end lost 4 bases, the J end lost 7 bases, and 17 bases lay between the germline ends. Germline values: CDR1 SGHAT, CDR2 FQNNGV. The length of the CDR3 is 15 residues. Sequencing was performed with immunoSEQ multiplex PCR; in TCRdb, only in-frame clones are kept and a portion is missing. The table lists fewer than 140,000 clones, 88% of them singletons. The chain employs TRBV11-2 and TRBJ2-1; maybe TRBD2 (7 bases). Sequencing was carried out using PBMCs. The source of this sequence is a woman in her late teens or twenties in good health and CMV-seropositive. The CDR3 loop is CASSSRGADSNEQFF. The CDR3 DNA follows: TGTGCCAGCAGCTCCCGGGGGGCAGACTCGAATGAGCAGTTCTTC.